Sequencing of this TCR beta chain was carried out in a study of T cell changes during pregnancy in multiple sclerosis. Method: immunoSEQ multiplex PCR; TCRdb's copy keeps in-frame clones and lacks some. Here the sample spans just under 65,000 clones, roughly 91% being singletons. The CDR3 is 13 amino acids. Trimming left V 2 bases short and J 0 bases short, with 7 bases between. The germline CDR1 and CDR2 sequences are GTSNPN and SVGIG (reference sequence). The material was peripheral blood, obtained after pregnancy. The chain employs TRBV30 and TRBJ1-1; unclear D gene. This TCR was recovered from a female donor in good health, enrolled as a control in a pregnancy study. The CDR3 region is CAWSSGLNTEAFF. Here the CDR3 DNA reads TGTGCCTGGAGTTCTGGGCTGAACACTGAAGCTTTCTTT.